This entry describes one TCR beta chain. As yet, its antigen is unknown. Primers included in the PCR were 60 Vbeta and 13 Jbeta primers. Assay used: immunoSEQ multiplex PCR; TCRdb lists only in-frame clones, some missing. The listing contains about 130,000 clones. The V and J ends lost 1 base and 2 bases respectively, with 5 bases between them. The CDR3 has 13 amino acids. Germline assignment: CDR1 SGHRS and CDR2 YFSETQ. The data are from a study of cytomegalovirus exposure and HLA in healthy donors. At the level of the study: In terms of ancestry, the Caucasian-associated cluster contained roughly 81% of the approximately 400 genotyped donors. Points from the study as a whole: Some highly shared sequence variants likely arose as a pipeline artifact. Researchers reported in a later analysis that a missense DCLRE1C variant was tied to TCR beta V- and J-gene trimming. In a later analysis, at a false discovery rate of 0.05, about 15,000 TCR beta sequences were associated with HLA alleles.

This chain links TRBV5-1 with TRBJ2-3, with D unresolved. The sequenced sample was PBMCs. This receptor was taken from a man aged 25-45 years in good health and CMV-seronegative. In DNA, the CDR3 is TGCGCCAGCAGCTTGCCTAACACAGATACGCAGTATTTT. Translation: CASSLPNTDTQYF.